This T cell receptor beta chain was retrieved from a study of blood T cell repertoires in COVID-19. TCRdb keeps only in-frame clones here, not all; method: immunoSEQ multiplex PCR. This sample carries roughly 200,000 clones, approximately 81% of them seen once, and the ten largest clones take 15% to 20%. The CDR3 runs to 14 residues. Germline V gene lookup returns CDR1 LGHNA and CDR2 YSLEER. V was pared by 1 base and J by 4 bases, with 10 bases between. The source is a person aged 70 to 85 with COVID-19, enrolled during active disease. The chain is built from TRBV4-3 and TRBJ1-2; D perhaps matches TRBD1 (6 bases). Sequenced sample: peripheral blood. CDR3 protein: CASSQGQQGYGYTF. CDR3 in DNA: TGCGCCAGCAGCCAAGGTCAACAGGGCTATGGCTACACCTTC.